This T cell receptor (beta chain) is from a study of T cells in Graves' hyperthyroidism and ophthalmopathy. With V trimmed by 0 bases and J by 6 bases, 1 base remained unmatched. The CDR3 spans 14 residues. CDR1 is SGHRS, CDR2 YFSETQ, per germline. Notes on the study in general: Ophthalmopathy could be told apart from stable hyperthyroidism with a 13 V-J model. Blood held most thyroid clonotypes expanded above 0.001 frequency.

This clonotype was seen only a few times. The antigen remains unidentified. The investigators amplified TCR beta CDR3 regions from RNA transcripts. HTBI primers were employed in a first-round RT-PCR of the TCR CDR3. TCRdb used MiXCR to reprocess the multiplex PCR reads, holding one entry per CDR3 protein. The sample includes 200,000 or so distinct CDR3 sequences, roughly a sixth seen only once; the top ten take roughly 55%. Each patient was aged 18 to 65 and had newly diagnosed hyperthyroidism of under 2 months' duration. Not enrolled were patients with uncontrolled infection, other autoimmune disease, pregnancy or lactation.

This TCR came from a woman between 50 and 59 years old with Graves' hyperthyroidism. The sequenced sample consisted of blood. The chain uses TRBV5-1 and TRBJ1-4, with 8 bases lining up with TRBD1. The CDR3 sequence: CASSLGTGYEKLFF. Written as DNA, the CDR3 is TGCGCCAGCAGCTTGGGGACAGGGTATGAAAAACTGTTTTTT.